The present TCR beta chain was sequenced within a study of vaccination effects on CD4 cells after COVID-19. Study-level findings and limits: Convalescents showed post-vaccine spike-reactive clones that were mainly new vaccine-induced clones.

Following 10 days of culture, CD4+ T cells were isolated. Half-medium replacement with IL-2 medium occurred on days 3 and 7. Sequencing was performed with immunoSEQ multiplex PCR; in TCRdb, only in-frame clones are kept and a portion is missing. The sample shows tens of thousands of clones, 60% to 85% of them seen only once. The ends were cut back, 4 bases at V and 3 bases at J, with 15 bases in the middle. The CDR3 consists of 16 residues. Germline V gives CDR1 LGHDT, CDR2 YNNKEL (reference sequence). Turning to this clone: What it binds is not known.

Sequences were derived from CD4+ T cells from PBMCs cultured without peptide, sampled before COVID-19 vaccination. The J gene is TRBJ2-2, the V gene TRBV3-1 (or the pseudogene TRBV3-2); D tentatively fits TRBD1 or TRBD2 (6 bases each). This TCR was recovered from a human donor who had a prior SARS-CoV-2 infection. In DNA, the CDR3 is TGTGCCAGCAGCCTCAAATACGGGGGCGACACCGGGGAGCTGTTTTTT. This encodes CASSLKYGGDTGELFF.